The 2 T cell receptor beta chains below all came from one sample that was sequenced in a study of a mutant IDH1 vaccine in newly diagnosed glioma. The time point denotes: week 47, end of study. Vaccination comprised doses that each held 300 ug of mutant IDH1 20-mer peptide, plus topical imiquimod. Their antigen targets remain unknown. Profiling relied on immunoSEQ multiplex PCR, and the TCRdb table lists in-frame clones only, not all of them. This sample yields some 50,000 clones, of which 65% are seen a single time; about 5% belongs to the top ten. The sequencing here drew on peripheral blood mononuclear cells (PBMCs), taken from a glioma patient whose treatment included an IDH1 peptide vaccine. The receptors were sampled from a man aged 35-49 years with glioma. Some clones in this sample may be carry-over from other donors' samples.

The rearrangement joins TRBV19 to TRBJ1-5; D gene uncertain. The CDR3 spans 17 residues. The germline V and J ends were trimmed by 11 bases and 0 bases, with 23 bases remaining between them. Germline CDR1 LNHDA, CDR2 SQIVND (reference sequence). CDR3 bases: TGTGCCTCTCAGGACTTGGGAGTCTTGCCTAGCAATCAGCCCCAGCATTTT. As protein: CASQDLGVLPSNQPQHF. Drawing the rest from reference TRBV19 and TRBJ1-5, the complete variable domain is DGGITQSPKYLFRKEGQNVTLSCEQNLNHDAMYWYRQDPGQGLRLIYYSQIVNDFQKGDIAEGYSVSREKKESFPLTVTSAQKNPTAFYLCASQDLGVLPSNQPQHFGDGTRLSIL.

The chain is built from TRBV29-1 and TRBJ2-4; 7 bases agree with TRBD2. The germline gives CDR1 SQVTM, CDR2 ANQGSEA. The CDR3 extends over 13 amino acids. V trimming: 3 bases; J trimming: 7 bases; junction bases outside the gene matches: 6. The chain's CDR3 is CSVEGGGSNIQYF. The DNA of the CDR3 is TGCAGCGTTGAGGGGGGAGGGTCGAACATTCAGTACTTC.